This note documents a single T cell receptor beta chain sequence. These data originate in a study of blood T cell repertoires in COVID-19. Background on the study: The study drew acute and convalescent COVID-19 samples from the United States, Italy and Spain. Sample material is recorded as cDNA or gDNA derived from T cells, B-cell-depleted T cells, or PBMCs.

V lost 4 bases and J lost 8, with 12 bases in between. The CDR3 totals 14 residues. Germline-derived CDR1 and CDR2 are MNHEY and SMNVEV (reference sequence). The authors' processing: Estimation of nucleated cell counts relied on the amplification of reference gene primers. This table comes from immunoSEQ multiplex PCR, and its TCRdb copy is limited to in-frame clones, with some not included. The V and J calls and clone size are taken from that table; D and trimming were inferred from the DNA. The repertoire holds about 270,000 clones, with roughly 86% as singletons. The clonotype originates from a man in his forties or fifties who had recovered from COVID-19. Input material: peripheral blood. This sequence joins TRBV27 and TRBJ1-6; D possibly corresponds to TRBD1 (5 bases). The DNA of the CDR3 is TGTGCCAGCAGTTGGGGAGGGACCGATTCACCCCTCCACTTT. The encoded protein is CASSWGGTDSPLHF.